This T cell receptor beta chain was retrieved from a study of T cell responses to AZD1222 COVID-19 vaccine. The V end was cut by 0 bases, the J end by 1 base, with 10 bases between. CDR3 length equals 16 residues. CDR1 is SGHRS and CDR2 is YFSETQ in the germline V gene. Produced via immunoSEQ multiplex PCR; TCRdb's table is partial and in-frame only. This table has 150,000 to 200,000 clones, just over 90% appearing once. The source of this sequence is an adult in good health. The rearrangement links TRBV5-1 to TRBJ2-2, with D possibly being TRBD1 (6 bases). This material consisted of peripheral blood, taken on day 0 of AZD1222 vaccination. CDR3 coding DNA: TGCGCCAGCAGCTTGGCACCAGGGGTGAACACCGGGGAGCTGTTTTTT. The encoded protein is CASSLAPGVNTGELFF.